This entry is about one TCR beta chain. Libraries were prepared by immunoSEQ multiplex PCR; TCRdb keeps only in-frame clonotypes and omits some of them. This sample has around 2,000,000 clones, with over 85% found just once. V lost 5 bases, J lost 1 base, and 8 bases lay in between. The CDR3 consists of 13 residues. The germline CDR1 and CDR2 sequences are LNHNV and YYDKDF (reference sequence). The data were obtained in a study of shared clonotypes between healthy human individuals. Naive-designated CD8 cells lacked CD45RO, were positively enriched for CCR7, and omitted terminally differentiated effector memory CD45RA+ cells.

The sequencing input was naive CD8+ T cells sorted from blood. The chain joins TRBV15 to TRBJ1-1; D uncertain. This TCR came from a man between 18 and 29 years old in good health. Here the CDR3 DNA reads TGTGCCACCAGCCCACCAGGGAACACTGAAGCTTTCTTT. Translation gives CATSPPGNTEAFF. Full variable domain (remainder filled in from reference TRBV15 and TRBJ1-1): DAMVIQNPRYQVTQFGKPVTLSCSQTLNHNVMYWYQQKSSQAPKLLFHYYDKDFNNEADTPDNFQSRRPNTSFCFLDIRSPGLGDTAMYLCATSPPGNTEAFFGQGTRLTVV.